A single sample is the source of the 7 T cell receptor beta chains below, sequenced in a study of CD8 T cells in Susac syndrome. Reverse transcription of roughly 0.5 to 1 ug RNA was carried out with random hexamers. A single record per CDR3 protein comes from TCRdb applying MiXCR to the immunoSEQ multiplex PCR reads. Of about 300,000 distinct CDR3 sequences in the sample, 92% were seen once. The sequencing input was CD4+ T cells from PBMCs. The receptors originated from a human donor with multiple sclerosis.

The rearrangement links TRBV6-6 to TRBJ2-2; the D is unclear. The V gene's germline CDR1 is MNHNY and CDR2 SVGAGI (reference sequence). Trimming cost V 10 bases and J 1 base, with 10 bases left between them. The CDR3 extends over 13 amino acids. CDR3 protein: CATRRVNTGELFF. The CDR3 nucleotides read TGTGCCACCAGGCGCGTGAACACCGGGGAGCTGTTTTTT.

V and J are TRBV6-1 and TRBJ2-1; the D gene is possibly TRBD2 (6 bases). CDR1 MNHNS and CDR2 SASEGT come from the germline V gene. V lost 0 bases, J lost 7 bases, and 13 bases lay in between. This CDR3 is 15 amino acids long. This chain's CDR3 is CASSEAGTQYNEQFF. The CDR3 DNA follows: TGTGCCAGCAGTGAAGCCGGGACTCAATATAATGAGCAGTTCTTC.

This chain joins TRBV25-1 and TRBJ2-3, with 9 bases lining up with TRBD1. The CDR3 sequence is 17 residues long. CDR1 MGHDK and CDR2 SYGVNS come from the germline V gene. V lost 4 bases to trimming and J lost 2 bases; unmatched junction nucleotides: 10. CDR3 residues: CASSAAGTGSFTDTQYF. CDR3 in DNA: TGTGCCAGCAGTGCGGCCGGGACAGGGTCCTTCACAGATACGCAGTATTTT.

In nucleotides, the CDR3 is TGCAGTGCTATTCGTGGGACGAACACTGAAGCTTTCTTT. Protein sequence: CSAIRGTNTEAFF. The chain is built from TRBV20-1 and TRBJ1-1; D may be TRBD1 (5 bases). V was pared by 4 bases and J by 1 base, with 10 bases between. Germline assignment: CDR1 DFQATT and CDR2 SNEGSKA (reference sequence). This CDR3 comprises 13 residues.

The chain links TRBV12-3 or TRBV12-4 to TRBJ2-3; possibly TRBD1 for D (5 bases). The CDR3 length is 12 residues. V lost 8 bases to trimming and J lost 2 bases, with 8 bases between them. The CDR3 sequence: CASLQVTDTQYF. The DNA of the CDR3 is TGTGCCAGCCTACAGGTCACAGATACGCAGTATTTT.

The chain uses TRBV5-1 and TRBJ2-5; D is perhaps TRBD2 (5 bases). CDR1 and CDR2 (germline): SGHRS, YFSETQ. The V gene lost 0 bases and the J gene lost 3 bases, with 12 bases spanning the gap. This CDR3 spans 15 amino acids. As DNA, the CDR3 is TGCGCCAGCAGCTTGGTTCCGGGGAAGGAAGAGACCCAGTACTTC. This gives the protein CASSLVPGKEETQYF.

The chain combines TRBV28 with TRBJ1-2, with 8 bases matching TRBD1. The V and J ends lost 5 bases and 4 bases, in that order; junction bases with no gene match: 9. The germline CDR1 and CDR2 sequences are MDHEN and SYDVKM. There are 15 residues in the CDR3. Here the CDR3 reads CASSVPGGLLYGYTF. Written as DNA, the CDR3 is TGTGCCAGCAGTGTCCCAGGGGGCCTGCTCTATGGCTACACCTTC.